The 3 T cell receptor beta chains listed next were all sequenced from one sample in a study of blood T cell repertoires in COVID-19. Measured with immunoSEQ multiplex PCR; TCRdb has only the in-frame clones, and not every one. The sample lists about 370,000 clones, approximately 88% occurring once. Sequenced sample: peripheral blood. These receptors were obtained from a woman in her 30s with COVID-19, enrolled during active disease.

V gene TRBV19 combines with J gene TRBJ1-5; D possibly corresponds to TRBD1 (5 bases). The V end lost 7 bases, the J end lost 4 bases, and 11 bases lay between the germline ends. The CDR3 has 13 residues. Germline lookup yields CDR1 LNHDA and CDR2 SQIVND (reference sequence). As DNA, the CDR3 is TGTGCCAGTACTAGGGGAAGTAATCAGCCCCAGCATTTT. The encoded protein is CASTRGSNQPQHF. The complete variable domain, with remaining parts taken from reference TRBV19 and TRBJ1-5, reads DGGITQSPKYLFRKEGQNVTLSCEQNLNHDAMYWYRQDPGQGLRLIYYSQIVNDFQKGDIAEGYSVSREKKESFPLTVTSAQKNPTAFYLCASTRGSNQPQHFGDGTRLSIL.

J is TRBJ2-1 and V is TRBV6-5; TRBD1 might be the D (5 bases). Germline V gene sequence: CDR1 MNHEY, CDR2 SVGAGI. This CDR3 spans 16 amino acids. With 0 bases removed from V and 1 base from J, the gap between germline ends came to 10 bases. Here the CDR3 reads CASSYSAGSSYNEQFF. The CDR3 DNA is TGTGCCAGCAGTTACTCTGCAGGGTCGTCCTACAATGAGCAGTTCTTC.

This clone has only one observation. The CDR3 reads CATSRQTNEKLFF. Written as DNA, the CDR3 is TGTGCCACCAGCAGACAGACGAATGAAAAACTGTTTTTT. The rearrangement links TRBV24-1 to TRBJ1-4, with D perhaps TRBD1 (5 bases). Germline assignment: CDR1 KGHDR and CDR2 SFDVKD. The CDR3 runs to 13 residues. V dropped 7 bases and J dropped 5 bases, with 10 bases sitting between them.